The next 24 T cell receptor beta chains were all read from a single sample in a study of CXCR3-negative and CXCR3-positive naive CD8 T cells. General observations from the study: TRB CDR3s of CXCR3-positive naive cells were more hydrophobic than those of CXCR3-negative naive cells.

The TRB cDNA libraries were prepared by 5' RACE with UMI labels. Each CDR3 protein gets one entry in TCRdb, which reprocessed the 5' RACE reads and gives no DNA. The table counts 150,000 or so distinct CDR3 sequences; roughly 0.28% lies in the top ten. These TCRs' antigens remain unknown. The sequenced sample was naive CXCR3+ CD8+ T cells from blood. Regarding subset: CD45RO-CCR7+CD27+CD95- naive CD8+ T cells expressing CXCR3 (TNR3+). All receptors derive from a human donor in good health. Some clones in this sample may be carry-over from other donors' samples.

The CDR3 loop reads CASTLLAGEETQYF. V gene TRBV6-2 or TRBV6-3 combines with J gene TRBJ2-5; TCRdb reports TRBD2, a call that lacks DNA to check it against. The CDR3 runs to 14 residues. CDR1 is MNHEY and CDR2 is SVGEGT in the germline V gene.

The V gene is TRBV5-1, the J gene TRBJ2-1; as DNA is missing, the TRBD2 call by TCRdb cannot be tested. CDR3 size: 14 residues. Germline V gives CDR1 SGHRS, CDR2 YFSETQ. The CDR3 spells CASSLSGSVNEQFF.

The V call is TRBV7-9, the J call TRBJ2-5; the TCRdb D gene call, TRBD2, has no DNA to confirm it. CDR3 length equals 16 residues. The germline gives CDR1 SEHNR, CDR2 FQNEAQ (reference sequence). The chain's CDR3 is CASSSSNGGPWETQYF.

V and J are TRBV6-2 or TRBV6-3 and TRBJ1-1; TCRdb proposes TRBD1, but this gene call is untestable without DNA. The CDR3 is 13 amino acids. Germline lookup yields CDR1 MNHEY and CDR2 SVGEGT. CDR3 loop: CASSYRGETEAFF.

V usage is TRBV3-1 and J usage is TRBJ2-1; the TCRdb call, TRBD1, lacks DNA for checking. The V gene's germline CDR1 is LGHDT and CDR2 YNNKEL (reference sequence). This CDR3 spans 12 amino acids. The CDR3 spells CASSLGGSEQFF.

The J gene is TRBJ2-7, the V gene TRBV23-1; TCRdb indicates TRBD1, and absent DNA this call remains unverified. TRBV23-1 is flagged as an ORF with uncertain function. CDR3 length: 20 amino acids. The CDR3: CASSQSPTTNPGQGPSEQYF.

This chain joins TRBV10-3 and TRBJ2-2; with no DNA, the TCRdb D assignment of TRBD2 cannot be verified. Germline V gene sequence: CDR1 ENHRY, CDR2 SYGVKD. The CDR3 runs to 16 residues. The CDR3: CAISEDGAGVSGELFF.

The CDR3 loop reads CSVEKGGEAFF. The V call is TRBV29-1, the J call TRBJ1-1; TCRdb proposes TRBD1, but this gene call is untestable without DNA. The CDR3 totals 11 residues. Germline CDR1 and CDR2: SQVTM and ANQGSEA.

The rearrangement links TRBV27 to TRBJ1-5. The CDR3 is 13 amino acids. Germline CDR1 and CDR2: MNHEY and SMNVEV (reference sequence). The CDR3 is CASSFNPNQPQHF.

V gene TRBV6-7 combines with J gene TRBJ2-1; the TCRdb call, TRBD2, lacks DNA for checking. TRBV6-7 is an open reading frame whose function is uncertain. This CDR3 contains 15 residues. The CDR3 protein is CASSYLTSDYNEQFF.

V is TRBV6-5 and J is TRBJ2-3; absent DNA, TCRdb's TRBD1 call cannot be checked. The CDR3 is 15 residues long. Germline CDR1 and CDR2: MNHEY and SVGAGI. CDR3 region: CASSYSGRGGDTQYF.

V usage is TRBV9 and J usage is TRBJ2-6. Germline V gene data show CDR1 as SGDLS and CDR2 as YYNGEE. CDR3 length: 14 amino acids. This chain's CDR3 is CASSPSSGANVLTF.

The CDR3 here is CASTSGGRPDTQYF. The V and J genes are TRBV7-9 and TRBJ2-3; TCRdb returns TRBD1, unconfirmable since there is no DNA. The CDR3 runs 14 residues. CDR1 and CDR2 (germline): SEHNR, FQNEAQ (reference sequence).

CDR3 region: CASSTTWGTEAFF. V gene TRBV14 combines with J gene TRBJ1-1. CDR1 and CDR2 (germline): SGHDN, FVKESK. This CDR3 region has 13 residues.

The chain joins TRBV29-1 to TRBJ1-2. Germline V gene lookup returns CDR1 SQVTM and CDR2 ANQGSEA. The CDR3 covers 12 residues. CDR3 residues: CSVDGLGHGYTF.

The rearrangement links TRBV7-6 to TRBJ1-5; TCRdb's D gene call, TRBD1, goes unchecked for lack of DNA. This CDR3 has 14 amino acids. Germline-derived CDR1 and CDR2 are SGHVS and FNYEAQ. CDR3 sequence reads: CASSLGDRYQPQHF.

The rearrangement joins TRBV13 to TRBJ2-1; lacking DNA, the TRBD2 call made by TCRdb goes unchecked. In germline, CDR1 is PRHDT, CDR2 FYEKMQ (reference sequence). This CDR3 region has 16 residues. The CDR3 region is CASSLGTSGYYNEQFF.

The V and J genes are TRBV7-9 and TRBJ1-5. From germline, CDR1 is SEHNR and CDR2 FQNEAQ (reference sequence). This CDR3 is 15 amino acids long. CDR3 residues: CASSLGGYGNQPQHF.

The rearrangement uses TRBV19 and TRBJ2-7; TCRdb returns TRBD1, unconfirmable since there is no DNA. Looked up from germline, CDR1 is LNHDA and CDR2 is SQIVND (reference sequence). This CDR3 region has 12 residues. CDR3 in amino acids: CASSSGGGEQYF. Based on the CDR3 plus reference TRBV19 and TRBJ2-7, the full variable domain is DGGITQSPKYLFRKEGQNVTLSCEQNLNHDAMYWYRQDPGQGLRLIYYSQIVNDFQKGDIAEGYSVSREKKESFPLTVTSAQKNPTAFYLCASSSGGGEQYFGPGTRLTVT.

The rearrangement links TRBV5-1 to TRBJ2-7. This CDR3 contains 17 residues. Germline CDR1 SGHRS, CDR2 YFSETQ. CDR3 in amino acids: CASSLTAYSGGSYEQYF.

V is TRBV4-1 and J is TRBJ2-3; TCRdb proposes TRBD2, but this gene call is untestable without DNA. The CDR3 runs 16 residues. Per germline, CDR1 MGHRA and CDR2 YSYEKL. The CDR3 is CASSPSSGGAEDTQYF.

This chain uses TRBV4-3 with TRBJ2-3; TCRdb designates TRBD1, a call that cannot be tested without DNA. This CDR3 has 16 residues. Looked up from germline, CDR1 is LGHNA and CDR2 is YSLEER. The CDR3 here is CASSQDRRGFTDTQYF.

The chain recombines TRBV12-3 or TRBV12-4 with TRBJ2-7; absent DNA, TCRdb's TRBD2 call cannot be checked. The length of the CDR3 is 16 residues. This CDR3 reads CASSSGTDSQTTRQYF.

The chain links TRBV6-5 to TRBJ2-6. This CDR3 spans 15 amino acids. Per the germline V gene, CDR1 is MNHEY and CDR2 is SVGAGI. CDR3 region: CASSSWLSGANVLTF.